This T cell receptor (beta chain) comes out of a study of T-cell memory formation after mild COVID-19. Study context: The TCR clusters were mostly specific to one donor. Study-wide findings and caveats: Contracting CD8+ clones were enriched in EMRA, CD4+ mainly in CM and EM. Clones that contracted from day 15 to 85 were balanced CD4/CD8, while later expanders leaned CD4+.

The CDR3 consists of 14 residues. Germline assignment: CDR1 SGHRS and CDR2 YFSETQ. The germline V and J ends were trimmed by 6 bases and 0 bases, with 12 bases remaining between them. This clonotype was recorded a few times. Its antigen is not known. cDNA libraries for TCR alpha and TCR beta, carrying sample barcodes and UMIs, came from 5'RACE with constant-segment primers. MiXCR, applied by TCRdb to the 5' RACE reads, yields one record per CDR3 protein. This sample has a few hundred thousand distinct CDR3 sequences, with approximately 9% found just once. The receptor was derived from a man between 18 and 29 years old who had mild COVID-19 (a few samples of this study predate the infection). Cell type and time point are not known. The chain uses TRBV5-1 and TRBJ2-5; possibly TRBD2 for D (5 bases). Material: PBMCs or a T cell subset sorted from them (not recorded which). DNA of the CDR3: TGCGCCAGCACCCTAGCCTCGTACCAAGAGACCCAGTACTTC. It yields the protein CASTLASYQETQYF.